This TCR beta chain was identified during a study of blood T cell repertoires in COVID-19. Method: immunoSEQ multiplex PCR; TCRdb's copy keeps in-frame clones and lacks some. The sample consists of about 30,000 clones, around 87% of them appearing once. The V gene's germline CDR1 is KGHSH and CDR2 LQKENI. This CDR3 has 15 residues. Trimming cost V 6 bases and J 4 bases; bases outside gene matches: 11. The receptor's source is a man aged 55 to 70 with active COVID-19. The chain uses TRBV18 and TRBJ1-2; 7 bases are a match to TRBD1. The material sequenced was peripheral blood. The chain's CDR3 is CASSQNPRDSYGYTF. CDR3 coding DNA: TGTGCCAGCTCTCAAAATCCCCGGGACAGCTATGGCTACACCTTC.